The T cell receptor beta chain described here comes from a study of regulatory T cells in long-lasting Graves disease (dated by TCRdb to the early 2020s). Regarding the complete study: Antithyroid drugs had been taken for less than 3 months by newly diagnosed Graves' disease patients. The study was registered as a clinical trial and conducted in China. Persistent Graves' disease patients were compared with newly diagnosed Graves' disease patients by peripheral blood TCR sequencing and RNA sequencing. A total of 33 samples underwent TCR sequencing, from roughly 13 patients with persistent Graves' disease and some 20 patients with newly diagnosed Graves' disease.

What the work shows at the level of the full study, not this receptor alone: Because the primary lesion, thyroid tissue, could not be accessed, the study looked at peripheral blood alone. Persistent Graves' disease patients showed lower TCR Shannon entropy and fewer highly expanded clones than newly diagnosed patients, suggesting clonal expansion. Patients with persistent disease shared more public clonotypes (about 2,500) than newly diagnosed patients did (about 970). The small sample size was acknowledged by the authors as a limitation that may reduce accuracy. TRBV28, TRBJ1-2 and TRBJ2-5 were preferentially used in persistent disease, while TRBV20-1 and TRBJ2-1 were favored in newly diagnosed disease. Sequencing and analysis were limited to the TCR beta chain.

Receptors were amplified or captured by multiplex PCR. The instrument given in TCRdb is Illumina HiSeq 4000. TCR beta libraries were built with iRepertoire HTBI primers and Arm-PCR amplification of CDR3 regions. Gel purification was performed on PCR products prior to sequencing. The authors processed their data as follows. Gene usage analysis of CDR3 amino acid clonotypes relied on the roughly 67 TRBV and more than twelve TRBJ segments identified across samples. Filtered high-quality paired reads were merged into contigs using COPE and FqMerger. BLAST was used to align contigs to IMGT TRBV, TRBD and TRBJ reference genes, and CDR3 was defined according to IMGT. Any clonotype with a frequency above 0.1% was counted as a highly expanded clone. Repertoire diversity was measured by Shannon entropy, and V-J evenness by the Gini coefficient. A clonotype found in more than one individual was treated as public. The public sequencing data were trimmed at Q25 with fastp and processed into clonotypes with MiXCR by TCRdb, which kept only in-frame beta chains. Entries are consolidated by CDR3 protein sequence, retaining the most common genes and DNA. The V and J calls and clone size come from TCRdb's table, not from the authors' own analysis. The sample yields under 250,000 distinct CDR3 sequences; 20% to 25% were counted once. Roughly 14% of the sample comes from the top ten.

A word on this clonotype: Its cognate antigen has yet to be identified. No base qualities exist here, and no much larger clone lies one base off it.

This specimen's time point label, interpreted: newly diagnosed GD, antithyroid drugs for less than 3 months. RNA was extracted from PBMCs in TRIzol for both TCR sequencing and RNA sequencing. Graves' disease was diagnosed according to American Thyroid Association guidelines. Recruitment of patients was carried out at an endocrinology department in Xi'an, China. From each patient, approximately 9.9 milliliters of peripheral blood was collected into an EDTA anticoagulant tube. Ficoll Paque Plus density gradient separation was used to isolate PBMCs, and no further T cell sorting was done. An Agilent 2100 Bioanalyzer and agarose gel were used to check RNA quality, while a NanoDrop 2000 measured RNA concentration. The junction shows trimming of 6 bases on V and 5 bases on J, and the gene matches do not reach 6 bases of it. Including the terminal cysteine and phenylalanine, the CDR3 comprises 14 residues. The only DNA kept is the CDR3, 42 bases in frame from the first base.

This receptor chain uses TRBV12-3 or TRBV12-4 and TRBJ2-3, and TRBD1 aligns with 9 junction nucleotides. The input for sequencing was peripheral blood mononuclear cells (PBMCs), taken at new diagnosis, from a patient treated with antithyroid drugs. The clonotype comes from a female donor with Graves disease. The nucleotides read TGTGCCAGCAGAATACAGGGGGCTGAAGATACGCAGTATTTT. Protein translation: CASRIQGAEDTQYF.